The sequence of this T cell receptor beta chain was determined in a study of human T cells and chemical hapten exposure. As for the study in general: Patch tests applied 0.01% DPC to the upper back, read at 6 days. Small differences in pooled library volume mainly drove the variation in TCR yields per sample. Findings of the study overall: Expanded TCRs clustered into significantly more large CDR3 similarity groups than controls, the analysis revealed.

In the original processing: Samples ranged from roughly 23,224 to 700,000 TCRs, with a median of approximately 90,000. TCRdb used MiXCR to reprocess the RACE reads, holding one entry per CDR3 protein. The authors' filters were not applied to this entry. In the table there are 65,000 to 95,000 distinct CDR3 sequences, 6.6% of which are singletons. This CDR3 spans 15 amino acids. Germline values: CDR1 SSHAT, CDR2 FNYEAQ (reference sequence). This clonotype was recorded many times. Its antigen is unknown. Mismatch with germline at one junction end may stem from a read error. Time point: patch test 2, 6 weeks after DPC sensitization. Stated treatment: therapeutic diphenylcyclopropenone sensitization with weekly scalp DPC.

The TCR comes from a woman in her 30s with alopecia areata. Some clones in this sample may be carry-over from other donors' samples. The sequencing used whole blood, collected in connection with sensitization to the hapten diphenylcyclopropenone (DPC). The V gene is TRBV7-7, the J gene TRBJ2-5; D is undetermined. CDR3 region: CASSPRSRPEETQYF. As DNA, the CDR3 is TGTGCTAGCAGCCCACGTTCTAGGCCAGAAGAGACCCAGTACTTC. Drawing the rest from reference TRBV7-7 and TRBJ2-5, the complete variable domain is GAGVSQSPRYKVTKRGQDVTLRCDPISSHATLYWYQQALGQGPEFLTYFNYEAQPDKSGLPSDRFSAERPEGSISTLTIQRTEQRDSAMYRCASSPRSRPEETQYFGPGTRLLVL.